Presented here are 10 T cell receptor beta chains from one specimen sequenced in a study of breast tumors, draining lymph nodes, adjacent tissues. Breast cancer patients provided tissue from their axillary draining lymph nodes. A single record per CDR3 protein comes from TCRdb applying MiXCR to the multiplex PCR reads. The table has more than 100,000 distinct CDR3 sequences, around 20% seen once; the top ten hold 2.5% to 3%. Material for sequencing was axillary lymph node tissue. All receptors derive from a female donor with breast cancer. Some clones in this sample may be carry-over from other donors' samples.

The V gene is TRBV28, the J gene TRBJ1-2; a possible D gene is TRBD1 (6 bases). V lost 3 bases and J 8 bases, leaving 19 bases between the germline ends. Looked up from germline, CDR1 is MDHEN and CDR2 is SYDVKM. The CDR3 runs to 15 residues. This CDR3 is CASSFPFRGGRGYTF. For the CDR3, the DNA is TGTGCCAGCAGTTTCCCTTTCCGCGGGGGCAGGGGCTACACCTTC.

The sample holds many counts of this clonotype. This chain joins TRBV27 and TRBJ2-1; 8 bases agree with TRBD1. J gave up 10 bases and V 7 bases, and 3 bases lay outside the gene matches. The CDR3 is 11 residues long. CDR1 is MNHEY and CDR2 is SMNVEV in the germline V gene (reference sequence). In nucleotides, the CDR3 is TGTGCCAGCACAGGGGGCAGGGAGCAGTTCTTC. This translates into CASTGGREQFF.

This clonotype was picked up many times. The CDR3: CASSLLGGGNYNEQFF. The DNA of the CDR3 is TGTGCCAGCAGCTTACTGGGCGGGGGCAACTACAATGAGCAGTTCTTC. The rearrangement joins TRBV7-3 to TRBJ2-1, with D perhaps matching TRBD2 (7 bases). Germline-derived CDR1 and CDR2 are SGHTA and FQGTGA. This CDR3 region has 16 residues. Between the trimmed V and J ends, which lost 2 bases and 3 bases, there was a span of 14 bases. The entire variable domain, with the rest obtained from reference TRBV7-3 and TRBJ2-1, is as follows: GAGVSQTPSNKVTEKGKYVELRCDPISGHTALYWYRQSLGQGPEFLIYFQGTGAADDSGLPNDRFFAVRPEGSVSTLKIQRTERGDSAVYLCASSLLGGGNYNEQFFGPGTRLTVL.

This clonotype was counted ten times or more. This rearrangement joins TRBV12-3 or TRBV12-4 to TRBJ1-3, with 8 nucleotides matching TRBD1. V lost 6 bases to trimming and J lost 4 bases; unmatched junction nucleotides: 8. The CDR3 has 15 amino acids. In DNA form, the CDR3 reads TGTGCCAGCAGCCTCAACACAGGGGGAGGAAACACCATATATTTT. Its protein is CASSLNTGGGNTIYF.

This clonotype was observed once. This is likely a read error, given that the CDR3 carries no conserved phenylalanine or tryptophan at its end. The V and J genes are TRBV12-3 or TRBV12-4 and TRBJ2-2, with 7 bases identical to TRBD1. The CDR3 has 14 amino acids. V was clipped by 3 bases and J by 4 bases; unmatched bases: 2. The CDR3 nucleotides are TGTGCCAGCAGTTTGGCAGGGGGCACCGGGGAGCTGTTTTCT. Amino acid sequence: CASSLAGGTGELFS.

As regards this clonotype: A read error may explain this, as a much larger clone is one base away. The V gene is TRBV10-3, the J gene TRBJ2-7; 8 positions match TRBD1. CDR3 length equals 16 residues. The junction had 6 bases not matched to a gene; V was cut back by 0 bases and J by 2 bases. Germline V gene sequence: CDR1 ENHRY, CDR2 SYGVKD. CDR3 amino acids: CAISESYGQGTYEQYF. In nucleotides, the CDR3 is TGTGCCATCAGTGAGTCATACGGACAGGGAACCTACGAGCAGTACTTC.

This clonotype was counted between two and nine times. V is TRBV28 and J is TRBJ2-7; 10 bases agree with TRBD2. Germline values: CDR1 MDHEN, CDR2 SYDVKM. The CDR3 is 14 amino acids. J was trimmed by 7 bases and V by 2 bases; bases with no gene match: 5. CDR3 coding DNA: TGTGCCAGCAGTTTAAGCGGGAGGGCCAGTGAGCAGTACTTC. It encodes CASSLSGRASEQYF.

This clonotype was observed a handful of times. The rearrangement uses TRBV28 and TRBJ1-2; TRBD1 matches 9 bases. Germline lookup yields CDR1 MDHEN and CDR2 SYDVKM. The V and J ends lost 3 bases and 3 bases, in that order; junction bases with no gene match: 2. This CDR3 region has 14 residues. Written as DNA, the CDR3 is TGTGCCAGCAGTTTGGGACAGGGTGACTATGGCTACACCTTC. This encodes CASSLGQGDYGYTF.

There are many counts of this clonotype. The CDR3 loop is CASSTDPQGRPYF. The CDR3 DNA is TGTGCCAGCAGTACTGACCCCCAGGGTCGCCCGTATTTT. This chain joins TRBV6-5 and TRBJ2-3; possible D gene TRBD1, 5 bases. V was trimmed by 5 bases and J by 14 bases, leaving 20 bases between them. CDR1 MNHEY and CDR2 SVGAGI come from the germline V gene. CDR3 length: 13 amino acids.

This clonotype has at least ten counts. The chain uses TRBV7-9 and TRBJ2-2; 10 bases line up with TRBD2. Germline CDR1 is SEHNR and CDR2 is FQNEAQ (reference sequence). Losses at the gene ends were 7 bases for V and 6 bases for J; bases not matched to a gene: 5. The CDR3 spans 14 residues. The CDR3 DNA reads as TGTGCCAGCATCCTAGCGGGAGAGGCCGGGGAGCTGTTTTTT. Translating it yields CASILAGEAGELFF.